These 6 T cell receptor beta chains came from one sample sequenced in a study of blood T cell repertoires in COVID-19. Only in-frame clones appear in the TCRdb table, and some are missing; sequencing was by immunoSEQ multiplex PCR. The repertoire holds roughly 200,000 clones, about 75% seen once, with more than 6.5% in the top ten. Sequenced material: peripheral blood. The receptors here all came from a woman between 50 and 59 years old with active or convalescent COVID-19.

The V and J genes are TRBV5-8 and TRBJ2-5; no clear D gene. V lost 0 bases and J 3 bases, leaving 9 bases between the germline ends. The CDR3 contains 14 residues. From germline, CDR1 is SGHTS and CDR2 YDEGEE. CDR3 in amino acids: CASSLGSAEETQYF. The CDR3 bases are TGTGCCAGCAGCTTGGGGTCTGCGGAAGAGACCCAGTACTTC.

Written as DNA, the CDR3 is TGTGCCAGCAGCTTTTATCAGCGGCGCTCCTACAATGAGCAGTTCTTC. Its protein product is CASSFYQRRSYNEQFF. V and J are TRBV5-6 and TRBJ2-1, with D maybe TRBD2 (5 bases). The CDR3 runs 16 residues. CDR1 and CDR2 (germline): SGHDT, YYEEEE. Trimming pared 2 bases from V and 0 bases from J, leaving 12 bases between.

The J gene is TRBJ1-2, the V gene TRBV27, with a weak D call TRBD1 (6 bases). This CDR3 is built from 12 residues. The V end lost 3 bases, the J end lost 7 bases, and 9 bases lay between the germline ends. Germline V lookup: CDR1 MNHEY, CDR2 SMNVEV (reference sequence). The CDR3: CASSFRGVGYTF. The CDR3, as DNA: TGTGCCAGCAGTTTCAGGGGTGTTGGCTACACCTTC.

There are a few counts of this clone. This sequence joins TRBV9 and TRBJ1-1; D is unresolved. The CDR3 runs to 15 residues. The V gene lost 0 bases and the J gene lost 2 bases, with 11 bases spanning the gap. Germline lookup yields CDR1 SGDLS and CDR2 YYNGEE. CDR3 region: CASSVVVQTNTEAFF. For the CDR3, the DNA is TGTGCCAGCAGCGTAGTCGTACAGACAAACACTGAAGCTTTCTTT. Looking up the rest from reference TRBV9 and TRBJ1-1 gives the full variable domain: DSGVTQTPKHLITATGQRVTLRCSPRSGDLSVYWYQQSLDQGLQFLIQYYNGEERAKGNILERFSAQQFPDLHSELNLSSLELGDSALYFCASSVVVQTNTEAFFGQGTRLTVV.

This rearrangement joins TRBV28 to TRBJ2-1; TRBD2 agrees at 11 bases. The germline V gene has CDR1 MDHEN and CDR2 SYDVKM. V shed 6 bases and J 0 bases; nucleotides not matched to a gene: 10. The CDR3 is made up of 18 amino acids. In DNA, the CDR3 is TGTGCCAGCAGGACCCCGGGACTAGCGGCGAGCTCCTACAATGAGCAGTTCTTC. It translates to CASRTPGLAASSYNEQFF.

The chain joins TRBV12-3 or TRBV12-4 to TRBJ1-1; 7 bases agree with TRBD1. J lost 6 bases, V lost 5 bases, and 6 bases had no gene match. The CDR3 sequence is 13 residues long. Here the CDR3 DNA reads TGTGCCAGCAGTCTCGACCAGGGGGCTGAAGCTTTCTTT. This gives the protein CASSLDQGAEAFF.